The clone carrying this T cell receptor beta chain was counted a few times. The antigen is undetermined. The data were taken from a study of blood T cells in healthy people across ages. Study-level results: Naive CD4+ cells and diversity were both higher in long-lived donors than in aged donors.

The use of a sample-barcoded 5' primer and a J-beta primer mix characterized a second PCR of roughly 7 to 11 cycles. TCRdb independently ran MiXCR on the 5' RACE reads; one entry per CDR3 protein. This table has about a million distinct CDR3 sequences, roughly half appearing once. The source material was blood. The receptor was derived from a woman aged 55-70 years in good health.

Here the CDR3 DNA reads TGCAGTGCTAGAGCGCCCCCGCGCGGGAATGAGCAGTTCTTC. This translates into CSARAPPRGNEQFF. The chain links TRBV20-1 to TRBJ2-1; a possible D gene is TRBD2 (5 bases). This CDR3 contains 14 residues. CDR1 DFQATT and CDR2 SNEGSKA come from the germline V gene (reference sequence). V dropped 1 base and J dropped 7 bases, with 14 bases sitting between them.